The 22 T cell receptor beta chains reported below all come from one sample, sequenced in a study of OX40 agonist ivuxolimab in advanced cancers. Some clones are missing from TCRdb's copy, which holds only in-frame ones; the method was immunoSEQ multiplex PCR. The data hold approximately 63,000 clones, with approximately 90% observed a single time. The sample in question was CD4+ or CD8+ T cells sorted from blood, obtained in a trial of the OX40 agonist ivuxolimab. These receptors came from an adult with an advanced solid tumor such as melanoma, head and neck, liver or kidney cancer.

V is TRBV12-5 and J is TRBJ1-5; no clear D gene. V was shortened by 5 bases and J by 5 bases, with 25 bases between the two germline ends. The CDR3 length is 18 residues. The V gene's germline CDR1 is LGHNT and CDR2 FRNRAP. The CDR3 loop reads CASGPHQYSLRGDQPQHF. CDR3 coding DNA: TGTGCTAGTGGTCCACATCAATACTCGCTCCGAGGCGATCAGCCCCAGCATTTT.

About this clone: Within the sample, other DNA sequences also encode this same CDR3. The genes are TRBV14 and TRBJ2-5; D is undetermined. V lost 6 bases and J lost 0, with 5 bases in between. This CDR3 has 12 residues. CDR1 and CDR2 from the germline V gene are SGHDN and FVKESK. DNA of the CDR3: TGTGCCAGCAGTCAGTACCAAGAGACCCAGTACTTC. Translation: CASSQYQETQYF.

DNA for the CDR3: TGTGCCAGCACCGGGACAGTCAGCGGGGAGCAGTACTTC. Protein: CASTGTVSGEQYF. The chain uses TRBV18 and TRBJ2-7; perhaps TRBD1 as D (7 bases). Trimming removed 8 bases from V and 7 bases from J, with 18 bases in between. The V gene's germline CDR1 is KGHSH and CDR2 LQKENI. The CDR3 covers 13 residues.

The chain is built from TRBV19 and TRBJ2-2; 11 nucleotides agree with TRBD2. In germline, CDR1 is LNHDA, CDR2 SQIVND (reference sequence). V gave up 6 bases and J gave up 4 bases; unmatched junction bases: 10. The CDR3 is made up of 17 amino acids. Here the CDR3 DNA reads TGTGCCAGTAGCTTCCTAGCGGGAGGAGTGGGCACCGGGGAGCTGTTTTTT. Amino acid sequence: CASSFLAGGVGTGELFF. The full variable domain, in which reference TRBV19 and TRBJ2-2 provide the parts outside the CDR3, is DGGITQSPKYLFRKEGQNVTLSCEQNLNHDAMYWYRQDPGQGLRLIYYSQIVNDFQKGDIAEGYSVSREKKESFPLTVTSAQKNPTAFYLCASSFLAGGVGTGELFFGEGSRLTVL.

J is TRBJ2-1 and V is TRBV5-1, with 7 bases that match TRBD2. J gave up 6 bases and V 4 bases, and 13 bases lay outside the gene matches. This CDR3 comprises 16 residues. Germline V CDR1 and CDR2: SGHRS, YFSETQ. The CDR3 DNA sequence: TGCGCCAGCAGCGGCGGTGGTCTGGGACTAACCAATGAGCAGTTCTTC. It encodes CASSGGGLGLTNEQFF. The whole variable domain, remainder taken from reference TRBV5-1 and TRBJ2-1, is KAGVTQTPRYLIKTRGQQVTLSCSPISGHRSVSWYQQTPGQGLQFLFEYFSETQRNKGNFPGRFSGRQFSNSRSEMNVSTLELGDSALYLCASSGGGLGLTNEQFFGPGTRLTVL.

The chain combines TRBV18 with TRBJ2-3; 9 nucleotides match TRBD1. Germline loops: CDR1 KGHSH, CDR2 LQKENI. V lost 5 bases to trimming and J lost 2 bases; unmatched junction nucleotides: 8. This CDR3 has 16 residues. In nucleotides, the CDR3 is TGTGCCAGCTCAACCGGGACAGGGTTATCCACAGATACGCAGTATTTT. Translation: CASSTGTGLSTDTQYF.

This chain links TRBV27 with TRBJ1-2; D call uncertain. This CDR3 comprises 13 residues. Trimming took off 2 bases at V and 5 bases at J, with 9 bases between the two ends. CDR1 and CDR2 (germline): MNHEY, SMNVEV (reference sequence). DNA of the CDR3: TGTGCCAGCAGTTTAAACACGGAGTATGGCTACACCTTC. Its protein product is CASSLNTEYGYTF.

The CDR3 coding sequence is TGTGCCAGCAGTAAACAGACTAGCGGGAGGTACGAGCAGTACTTC. It is translated as CASSKQTSGRYEQYF. This chain links TRBV6-5 with TRBJ2-7, with TRBD2 matching 13 bases. The length of the CDR3 is 15 residues. V lost 5 bases, J lost 4 bases, and 5 bases stayed unmatched. Germline CDR1 MNHEY, CDR2 SVGAGI.

CDR3 sequence: CAISEGQGHFF. The CDR3 DNA follows: TGTGCCATCAGTGAGGGGCAGGGCCATTTCTTC. V usage is TRBV10-3 and J usage is TRBJ2-1, with a possible D match to TRBD1 (5 bases). The CDR3 covers 11 residues. Germline V gives CDR1 ENHRY, CDR2 SYGVKD. The V and J ends lost 2 bases and 16 bases respectively, with 12 bases between them.

J is TRBJ2-4 and V is TRBV19; D not certain. The CDR3 is made up of 19 amino acids. The V and J ends lost 7 bases and 3 bases respectively, with 28 bases between them. Germline CDR1 reads LNHDA; CDR2 reads SQIVND (reference sequence). In DNA form, the CDR3 reads TGTGCCAGTACCGACCCCGTGGTTACCACCCCGGCCGGCAAAAACATTCAGTACTTC. This sequence encodes CASTDPVVTTPAGKNIQYF.

The CDR3 here is CASSLRLAGGYYEQYF. The DNA of the CDR3 is TGTGCCAGTAGCCTCCGACTAGCGGGGGGGTACTACGAGCAGTACTTC. The chain employs TRBV19 and TRBJ2-7; 14 positions agree with TRBD2. J was trimmed by 3 bases and V by 6 bases; bases with no gene match: 7. The CDR3 is 16 residues long. From germline, CDR1 is LNHDA and CDR2 SQIVND (reference sequence). Full variable domain (missing parts from reference TRBV19 and TRBJ2-7): DGGITQSPKYLFRKEGQNVTLSCEQNLNHDAMYWYRQDPGQGLRLIYYSQIVNDFQKGDIAEGYSVSREKKESFPLTVTSAQKNPTAFYLCASSLRLAGGYYEQYFGPGTRLTVT.

The rearrangement joins TRBV19 to TRBJ2-1, with 7 bases matching TRBD1. Trimming removed 4 bases from V and 3 bases from J; junction bases left unmatched: 12. CDR1 is LNHDA and CDR2 is SQIVND in the germline V gene (reference sequence). This CDR3 comprises 17 residues. CDR3 bases: TGTGCCAGTAGTAACAGGGGTACTTCGTTGGACTACAATGAGCAGTTCTTC. Translation gives CASSNRGTSLDYNEQFF.

The rearrangement links TRBV11-2 to TRBJ2-1; no reliable D call. This CDR3 has 15 residues. Germline V lookup: CDR1 SGHAT, CDR2 FQNNGV. V lost 7 bases to trimming and J lost 0 bases, with 13 bases between them. Here the CDR3 DNA reads TGTGCCAGCAACCGAAATGGGATCTCCTACAATGAGCAGTTCTTC. It codes for CASNRNGISYNEQFF.

This sequence joins TRBV19 and TRBJ2-2, with 9 bases identical to TRBD1. This CDR3 has 15 amino acids. Germline V CDR1 and CDR2: LNHDA, SQIVND (reference sequence). The ends lost 5 bases at V and 3 bases at J; junction bases unmatched: 4. The CDR3 protein is CASSARTGDTGELFF. CDR3 nucleotide sequence: TGTGCCAGTAGTGCGAGGACAGGGGACACCGGGGAGCTGTTTTTT.

This chain joins TRBV4-1 and TRBJ1-5; 8 bases are shared with TRBD1. Looked up from germline, CDR1 is MGHRA and CDR2 is YSYEKL. V was pared by 4 bases and J by 2 bases, with 7 bases of the junction left unmatched. CDR3 length: 16 residues. The CDR3: CASSPMTGVGNQPQHF. The CDR3 region has the DNA TGCGCCAGCAGCCCCATGACAGGGGTGGGCAATCAGCCCCAGCATTTT.

This clone was detected only a few times. This chain joins TRBV9 and TRBJ2-4; 8 nucleotides agree with TRBD2. The V segment lost 4 bases and the J segment 8 bases; nucleotides outside the gene matches: 5. CDR3 size: 13 residues. CDR1 is SGDLS and CDR2 is YYNGEE in the germline V gene. This CDR3 is CASSPREGDIQYF. The DNA for the CDR3 is TGTGCCAGCAGCCCCCGGGAGGGTGACATTCAGTACTTC. The full variable domain, its missing parts supplied by reference TRBV9 and TRBJ2-4, is DSGVTQTPKHLITATGQRVTLRCSPRSGDLSVYWYQQSLDQGLQFLIQYYNGEERAKGNILERFSAQQFPDLHSELNLSSLELGDSALYFCASSPREGDIQYFGAGTRLSVL.

This chain joins TRBV5-1 and TRBJ2-5; D call uncertain. In germline, CDR1 is SGHRS, CDR2 YFSETQ. This CDR3 contains 14 residues. Deletions cut 0 bases from V and 4 bases from J, with 10 bases between. The CDR3 DNA is TGCGCCAGCAGCTTGGCCCAAGTAGGAGAGACCCAGTACTTC. It codes for CASSLAQVGETQYF.

The chain is built from TRBV5-1 and TRBJ2-5; 11 nucleotides line up with TRBD2. This CDR3 is 16 amino acids long. CDR1 and CDR2 (germline): SGHRS, YFSETQ. V trimming: 2 bases; J trimming: 6 bases; junction bases outside the gene matches: 9. DNA for the CDR3: TGCGCCAGCAGCTTACTAGCGGGAGCTATGGGACAGACCCAGTACTTC. Translation: CASSLLAGAMGQTQYF.

V gene TRBV29-1 combines with J gene TRBJ2-3; no definite D call. The CDR3 runs 12 residues. CDR1 is SQVTM and CDR2 is ANQGSEA in the germline V gene. Trimming pared 0 bases from V and 8 bases from J, leaving 9 bases between. The CDR3 region has the DNA TGCAGCGTTGAAGATCTAGTGGGTACGCAGTATTTT. Its protein is CSVEDLVGTQYF.

This clone was seen a single time. V and J are TRBV5-4 and TRBJ2-1; weak D call: TRBD2 (6 bases). Trimming took 3 bases from V and 0 from J, leaving 13 bases between them. CDR1 is SGHNT and CDR2 is YYREEE in the germline V gene (reference sequence). The CDR3 totals 16 residues. CDR3 loop: CASSWDSQSSYNEQFF. CDR3 sequence (DNA): TGTGCCAGCAGCTGGGACTCCCAGAGCTCCTACAATGAGCAGTTCTTC. Complete variable domain (other parts from reference TRBV5-4 and TRBJ2-1): ETGVTQSPTHLIKTRGQQVTLRCSSQSGHNTVSWYQQALGQGPQFIFQYYREEENGRGNFPPRFSGLQFPNYSSELNVNALELDDSALYLCASSWDSQSSYNEQFFGPGTRLTVL.

This chain uses TRBV6-6 with TRBJ1-3; 9 bases line up with TRBD1. V shed 2 bases and J 3 bases; nucleotides not matched to a gene: 5. CDR1 and CDR2 from the germline V gene are MNHNY and SVGAGI (reference sequence). CDR3 length: 16 residues. This CDR3 reads CASSYGQGQGGNTIYF. DNA for the CDR3: TGTGCCAGCAGTTACGGACAGGGGCAGGGTGGAAACACCATATATTTT.

The CDR3 DNA follows: TGTGCCAGACGCAAGCGGCCCTATAGTTATAGCAATCAGCCCCAGCATTTT. Translating it yields CARRKRPYSYSNQPQHF. The chain recombines TRBV6-7 with TRBJ1-5; the D is unclear. TRBV6-7 is reported as an ORF; its role is uncertain. The CDR3 spans 17 residues. Trimming took off 9 bases at V and 0 bases at J, with 21 bases between the two ends.